This TCR beta chain was sequenced for a study of T cell changes during pregnancy in multiple sclerosis. Germline loops: CDR1 GTSNPN, CDR2 SVGIG (reference sequence). This CDR3 region has 15 residues. V gave up 4 bases and J gave up 9 bases; unmatched junction bases: 12. This clone was observed a few times. This table comes from immunoSEQ multiplex PCR, and its TCRdb copy is limited to in-frame clones, with some not included. In the table there are some 62,000 clones, about 90% of which are singletons. The rearrangement joins TRBV30 to TRBJ1-4, with TRBD1 matching 9 bases. Sequences were derived from peripheral blood, sampled in the second trimester of pregnancy. The receptor was derived from a female donor in good health, enrolled as a control in a pregnancy study. In nucleotides, the CDR3 is TGTGCCTGGATGGGACACGCGAACAGGGGGCAAAAACTGTTTTTT. This gives the protein CAWMGHANRGQKLFF.